The next 6 T cell receptor beta chains were all read from a single sample in a study of blood T cell repertoires in COVID-19. Generated by immunoSEQ multiplex PCR, the TCRdb table keeps only in-frame clones and is missing some. The sample consists of fewer than 200,000 clones, under 85% of them appearing once. Sequencing used peripheral blood. The receptors were sampled from a man in his 60s who had recovered from COVID-19.

The CDR3: CAINYDRGTEAFF. The CDR3 nucleotides are TGTGCCATCAACTATGATCGGGGCACTGAAGCTTTCTTT. The chain recombines TRBV10-3 with TRBJ1-1; no firm D call. CDR3 length equals 13 residues. CDR1 and CDR2 (germline): ENHRY, SYGVKD. Trimming cost V 7 bases and J 4 bases, with 13 bases left between them.

The chain recombines TRBV7-9 with TRBJ2-7, with TRBD1 identical over 8 bases. Germline V gives CDR1 SEHNR, CDR2 FQNEAQ (reference sequence). The ends lost 4 bases at V and 5 bases at J; junction bases unmatched: 4. The CDR3 runs to 13 residues. This CDR3 reads CASSSTGGHEQYF. The CDR3 nucleotides read TGTGCCAGCAGCTCCACAGGGGGTCACGAGCAGTACTTC.

The chain is built from TRBV27 and TRBJ1-1, with D possibly being TRBD1 (5 bases). Germline V gene lookup returns CDR1 MNHEY and CDR2 SMNVEV (reference sequence). V was cut by 3 bases and J by 10 bases, with 18 bases left in between. The CDR3 is 14 residues long. CDR3 region: CASSFHGGVRTAFF. The CDR3 region has the DNA TGTGCCAGCAGTTTCCACGGGGGAGTCCGAACAGCTTTCTTT.

Only a few counts were recorded for this clone. This rearrangement joins TRBV5-1 to TRBJ1-4, with TRBD1 matching over 10 bases. After removal of 4 bases from V and 7 bases from J, the junction contained 7 bases not matched to a gene. Germline values: CDR1 SGHRS, CDR2 YFSETQ. The CDR3 contains 15 residues. Here the CDR3 reads CASSTNRDRGEKLFF. CDR3 bases: TGCGCCAGCAGCACAAACCGGGACAGGGGTGAAAAACTGTTTTTT.

This sequence joins TRBV30 and TRBJ1-3; TRBD1 agrees at 8 bases. Trimming cost V 0 bases and J 5 bases; bases outside gene matches: 12. The CDR3 sequence is 17 residues long. Germline V gives CDR1 GTSNPN, CDR2 SVGIG (reference sequence). CDR3 DNA sequence: TGTGCCTGGAGTGTACCGGGGTTCGGACAGGGAAGAAACACCATATATTTT. Amino acid sequence: CAWSVPGFGQGRNTIYF.

The rearrangement uses TRBV30 and TRBJ1-3, with D hard to call. Germline V gene data show CDR1 as GTSNPN and CDR2 as SVGIG (reference sequence). CDR3 size: 13 residues. Trimming stripped 2 bases from V and 0 bases from J, with 5 bases between. CDR3 protein: CAWSIASGNTIYF. The CDR3 DNA reads TGTGCCTGGAGTATAGCCTCTGGAAACACCATATATTTT.